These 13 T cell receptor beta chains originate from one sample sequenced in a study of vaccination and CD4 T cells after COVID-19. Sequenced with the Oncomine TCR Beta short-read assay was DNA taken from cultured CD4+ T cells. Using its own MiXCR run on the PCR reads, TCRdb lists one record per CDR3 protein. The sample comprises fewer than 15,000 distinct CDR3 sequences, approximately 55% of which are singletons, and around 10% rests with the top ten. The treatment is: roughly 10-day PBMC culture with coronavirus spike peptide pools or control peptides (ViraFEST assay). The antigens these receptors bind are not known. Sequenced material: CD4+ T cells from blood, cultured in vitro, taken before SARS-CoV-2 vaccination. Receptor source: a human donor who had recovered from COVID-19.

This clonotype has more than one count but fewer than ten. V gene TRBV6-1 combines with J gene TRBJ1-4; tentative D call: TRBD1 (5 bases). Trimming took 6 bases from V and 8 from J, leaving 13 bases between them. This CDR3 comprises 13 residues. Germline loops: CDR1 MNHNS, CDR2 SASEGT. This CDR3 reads CASRGPLSEKLFF. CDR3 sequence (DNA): TGTGCCAGCAGGGGACCGTTGAGCGAAAAACTGTTTTTT.

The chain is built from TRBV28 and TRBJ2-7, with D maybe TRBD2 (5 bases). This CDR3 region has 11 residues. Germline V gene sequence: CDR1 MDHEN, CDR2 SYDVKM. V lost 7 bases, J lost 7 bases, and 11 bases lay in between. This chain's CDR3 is CASTGFGEQYF. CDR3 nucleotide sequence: TGTGCCAGCACGGGGTTTGGGGAGCAGTACTTC.

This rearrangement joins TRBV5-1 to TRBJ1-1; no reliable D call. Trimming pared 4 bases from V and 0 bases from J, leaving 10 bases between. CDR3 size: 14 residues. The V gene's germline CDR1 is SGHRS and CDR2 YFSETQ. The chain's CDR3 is CASSGADLNTEAFF. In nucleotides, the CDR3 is TGCGCCAGCAGCGGAGCGGATTTGAACACTGAAGCTTTCTTT.

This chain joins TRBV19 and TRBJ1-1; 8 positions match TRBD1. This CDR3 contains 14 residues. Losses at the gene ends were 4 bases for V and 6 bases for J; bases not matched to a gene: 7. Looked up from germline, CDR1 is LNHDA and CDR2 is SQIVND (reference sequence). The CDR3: CASSRQGANAEAFF. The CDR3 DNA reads TGTGCCAGTAGTAGGCAGGGGGCGAATGCTGAAGCTTTCTTT.

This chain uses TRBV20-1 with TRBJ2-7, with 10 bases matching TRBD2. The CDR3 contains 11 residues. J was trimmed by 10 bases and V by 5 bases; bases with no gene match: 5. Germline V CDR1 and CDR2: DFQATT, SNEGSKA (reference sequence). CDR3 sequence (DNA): TGCAGTGCTCGTACTAGCGGGAATCAGTACTTC. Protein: CSARTSGNQYF.

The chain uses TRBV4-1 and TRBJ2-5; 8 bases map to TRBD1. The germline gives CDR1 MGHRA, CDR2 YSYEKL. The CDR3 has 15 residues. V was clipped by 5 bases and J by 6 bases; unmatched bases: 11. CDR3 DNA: TGCGCCAGCAGCATTCAGACAGGGGACAGAAAGACCCAGTACTTC. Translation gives CASSIQTGDRKTQYF.

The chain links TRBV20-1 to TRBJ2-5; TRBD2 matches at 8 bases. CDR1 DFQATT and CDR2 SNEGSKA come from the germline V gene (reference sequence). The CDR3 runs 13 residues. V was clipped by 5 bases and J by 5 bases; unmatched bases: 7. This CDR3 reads CSAPGLAGETQYF. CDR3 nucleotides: TGCAGTGCTCCCGGACTAGCAGGCGAGACCCAGTACTTC.

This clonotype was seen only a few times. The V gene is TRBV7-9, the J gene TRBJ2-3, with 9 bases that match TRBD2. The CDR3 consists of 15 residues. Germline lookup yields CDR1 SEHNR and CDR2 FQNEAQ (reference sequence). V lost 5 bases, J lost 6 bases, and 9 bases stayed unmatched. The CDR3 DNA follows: TGTGCCAGCAGCCAGAGACTAGCGGTTCAGGATACGCAGTATTTT. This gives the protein CASSQRLAVQDTQYF.

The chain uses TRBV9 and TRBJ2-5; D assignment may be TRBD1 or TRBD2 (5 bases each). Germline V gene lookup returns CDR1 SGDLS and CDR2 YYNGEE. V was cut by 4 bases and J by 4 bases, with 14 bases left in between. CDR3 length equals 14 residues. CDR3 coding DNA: TGTGCCAGCAGCCCCTTTAGAGGGGTAGAGACCCAGTACTTC. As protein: CASSPFRGVETQYF.

The CDR3 here is CASSLGGTSGIYEQYF. Here the CDR3 DNA reads TGTGCCAGCAGCCTTGGTGGGACTAGCGGGATTTACGAGCAGTACTTC. The chain recombines TRBV7-3 with TRBJ2-7, with 13 positions matching TRBD2. The V and J ends lost 5 bases and 4 bases, in that order; junction bases with no gene match: 8. There are 16 residues in the CDR3. Germline-derived CDR1 and CDR2 are SGHTA and FQGTGA.

The CDR3 DNA reads as TGCAGTGCTAGGGATGTGGGAGTTGGGGCCAACGTCCTGACTTTC. This gives the protein CSARDVGVGANVLTF. The gene calls are TRBV20-1 and TRBJ2-6, with D possibly TRBD2 on 5 matching bases. Germline CDR1 DFQATT, CDR2 SNEGSKA (reference sequence). This CDR3 is 15 amino acids long. V was cut by 3 bases and J by 3 bases, with 12 bases left in between.

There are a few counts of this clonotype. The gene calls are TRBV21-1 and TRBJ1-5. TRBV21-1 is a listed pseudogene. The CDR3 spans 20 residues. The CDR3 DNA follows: TGTGCCAGCAGCAAAGGCGGTGTGCCACCGGATCGGAATTGCAATCAGCCCCAGCATTTT. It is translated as CASSKGGVPPDRNCNQPQHF.

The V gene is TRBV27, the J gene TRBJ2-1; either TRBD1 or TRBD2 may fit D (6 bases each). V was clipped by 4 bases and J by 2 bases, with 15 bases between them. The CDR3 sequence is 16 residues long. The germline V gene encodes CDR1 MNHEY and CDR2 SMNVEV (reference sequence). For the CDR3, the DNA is TGTGCCAGCAGTTCCGGTTTGGGGGGCCCCTACAATGAGCAGTTCTTC. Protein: CASSSGLGGPYNEQFF.